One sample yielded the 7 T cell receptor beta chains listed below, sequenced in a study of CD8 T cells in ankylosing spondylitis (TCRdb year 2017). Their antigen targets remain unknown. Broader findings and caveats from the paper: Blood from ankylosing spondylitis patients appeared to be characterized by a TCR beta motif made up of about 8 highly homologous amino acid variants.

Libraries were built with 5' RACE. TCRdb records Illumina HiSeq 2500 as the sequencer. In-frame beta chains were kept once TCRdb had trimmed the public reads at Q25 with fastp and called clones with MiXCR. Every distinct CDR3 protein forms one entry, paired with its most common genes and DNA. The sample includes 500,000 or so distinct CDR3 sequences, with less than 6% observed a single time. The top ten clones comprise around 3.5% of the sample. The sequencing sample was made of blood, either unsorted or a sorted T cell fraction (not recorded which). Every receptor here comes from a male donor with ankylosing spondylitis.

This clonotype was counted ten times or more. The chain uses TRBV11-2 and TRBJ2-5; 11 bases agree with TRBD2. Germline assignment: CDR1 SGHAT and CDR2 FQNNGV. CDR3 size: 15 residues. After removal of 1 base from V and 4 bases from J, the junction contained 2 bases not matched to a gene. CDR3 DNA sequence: TGTGCCAGCAGCTTAGGGACTAGCGGGTTAGAGACCCAGTACTTC. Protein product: CASSLGTSGLETQYF.

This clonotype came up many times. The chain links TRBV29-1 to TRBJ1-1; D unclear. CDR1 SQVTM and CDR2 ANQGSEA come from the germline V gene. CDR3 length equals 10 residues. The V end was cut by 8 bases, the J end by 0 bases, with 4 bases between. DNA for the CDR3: TGCAGCACCCTGAACACTGAAGCTTTCTTT. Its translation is CSTLNTEAFF.

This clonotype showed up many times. CDR3 DNA: TGTGCCAGCAGCTTAAGCAGAACTGAAGCTTTCTTT. Protein product: CASSLSRTEAFF. This sequence joins TRBV7-9 and TRBJ1-1; no reliable D call. CDR1 and CDR2 from the germline V gene are SEHNR and FQNEAQ (reference sequence). This CDR3 is built from 12 residues. Trimming removed 2 bases from V and 5 bases from J, with 6 bases in between.

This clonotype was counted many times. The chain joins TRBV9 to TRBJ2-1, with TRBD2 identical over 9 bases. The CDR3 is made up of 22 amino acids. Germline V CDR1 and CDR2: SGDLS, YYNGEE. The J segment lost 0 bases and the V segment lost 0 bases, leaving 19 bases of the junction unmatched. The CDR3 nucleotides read TGTGCCAGCAGCGTAGAGGACCTGGGGCTAGCGGGGCTCGAGAGCTCCTACAATGAGCAGTTCTTC. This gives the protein CASSVEDLGLAGLESSYNEQFF.

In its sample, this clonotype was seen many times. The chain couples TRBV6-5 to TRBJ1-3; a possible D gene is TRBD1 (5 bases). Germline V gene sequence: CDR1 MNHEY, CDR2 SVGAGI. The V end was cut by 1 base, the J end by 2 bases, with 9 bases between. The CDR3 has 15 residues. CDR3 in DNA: TGTGCCAGCAGTTACTGGCAGGGAACTGGAAACACCATATATTTT. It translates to CASSYWQGTGNTIYF.

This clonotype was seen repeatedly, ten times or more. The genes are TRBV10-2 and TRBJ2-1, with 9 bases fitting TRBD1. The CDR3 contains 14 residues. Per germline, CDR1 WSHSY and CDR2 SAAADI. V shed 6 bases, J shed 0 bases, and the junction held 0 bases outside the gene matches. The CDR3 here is CASRTGGSYNEQFF. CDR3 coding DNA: TGCGCCAGCAGGACAGGGGGCTCCTACAATGAGCAGTTCTTC.

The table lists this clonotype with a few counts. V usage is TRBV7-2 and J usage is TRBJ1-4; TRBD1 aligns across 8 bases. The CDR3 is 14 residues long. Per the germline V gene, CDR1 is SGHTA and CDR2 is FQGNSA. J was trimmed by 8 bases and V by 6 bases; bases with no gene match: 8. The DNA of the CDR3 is TGTGCCAGCAGTTTCGGGACAGGCGGAGAAAAACTGTTTTTT. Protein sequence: CASSFGTGGEKLFF.